The 18 T cell receptor beta chains presented below share a single source sample, sequenced in a study of blood T cell repertoires in COVID-19. Libraries were prepared by immunoSEQ multiplex PCR; TCRdb keeps only in-frame clonotypes and omits some of them. The sample shows fewer than 350,000 clones, more than 70% of them seen only once. The sequencing input was PBMCs or T cells enriched from blood (not recorded which). The source is a woman in her twenties or thirties who had been exposed to COVID-19.

The V gene is TRBV5-6, the J gene TRBJ2-5, with TRBD2 as a possible D gene (6 bases). CDR1 SGHDT and CDR2 YYEEEE come from the germline V gene. V was shortened by 4 bases and J by 5 bases, with 12 bases between the two germline ends. The CDR3 runs to 13 residues. For the CDR3, the DNA is TGTGCCAGCAGCCGACTAGGGTGGGAGACCCAGTACTTC. Its translation is CASSRLGWETQYF.

V gene TRBV20-1 combines with J gene TRBJ2-1; 12 nucleotides match TRBD2. CDR1 and CDR2 from the germline V gene are DFQATT and SNEGSKA (reference sequence). CDR3 length: 16 residues. Trimming at V came to 3 bases and at J to 8 bases, leaving 11 bases not matched to a gene. This CDR3 reads CSASSLAGGPGHEQFF. In nucleotides, the CDR3 is TGCAGTGCTAGTTCTCTAGCGGGAGGGCCTGGCCATGAGCAGTTCTTC.

V usage is TRBV18 and J usage is TRBJ2-7; possible D gene TRBD1, 5 bases. Germline values: CDR1 KGHSH, CDR2 LQKENI. This CDR3 has 15 residues. Deletions cut 4 bases from V and 5 bases from J, with 18 bases between. Here the CDR3 reads CASSLRMTVINEQYF. DNA of the CDR3: TGTGCCAGCTCACTAAGGATGACAGTGATTAACGAGCAGTACTTC.

V usage is TRBV7-9 and J usage is TRBJ2-1; 7 bases map to TRBD2. V was clipped by 1 base and J by 8 bases; unmatched bases: 8. Germline V gene data show CDR1 as SEHNR and CDR2 as FQNEAQ (reference sequence). This CDR3 region has 15 residues. CDR3 DNA sequence: TGTGCCAGCAGCTTAGGTGGGAGGGCCTCGGATGAGCAGTTCTTC. It yields the protein CASSLGGRASDEQFF.

The table lists this clone with a few counts. V and J are TRBV11-2 and TRBJ1-2, with D possibly matching TRBD1 (5 bases). Looked up from germline, CDR1 is SGHAT and CDR2 is FQNNGV. This CDR3 region has 13 residues. V lost 5 bases and J lost 3, with 10 bases in between. Written as DNA, the CDR3 is TGTGCCAGCAGCCCACAGGAAGACTATGGCTACACCTTC. Its protein is CASSPQEDYGYTF.

This chain links TRBV3-1 (or the pseudogene TRBV3-2) with TRBJ2-1; 9 bases map to TRBD1. Germline trimming cut 1 base from V and 14 bases from J; bases unmatched to any gene: 6. This CDR3 is built from 13 residues. Germline loops: CDR1 LGHDT, CDR2 YNNKEL (reference sequence). CDR3 nucleotides: TGTGCCAGCAGCCAAGCCAACAGGGGGCAAGAGTTCTTC. Its translation is CASSQANRGQEFF.

The chain links TRBV28 to TRBJ1-2, with TRBD1 matching over 8 bases. J gave up 4 bases and V 6 bases, and 7 bases lay outside the gene matches. This CDR3 region has 14 residues. Germline lookup yields CDR1 MDHEN and CDR2 SYDVKM. CDR3 DNA: TGTGCCAGCAGATCAGGACAGGGCGTCTATGGCTACACCTTC. Translated: CASRSGQGVYGYTF.

This chain uses TRBV27 with TRBJ2-3; maybe TRBD2 (6 bases). Trimming took off 3 bases at V and 4 bases at J, with 14 bases between the two ends. The CDR3 has 15 residues. Per germline, CDR1 MNHEY and CDR2 SMNVEV (reference sequence). The CDR3 spells CASSFLAGGADTQYF. CDR3 nucleotides: TGTGCCAGCAGTTTCCTAGCCGGAGGGGCAGATACGCAGTATTTT.

The chain is built from TRBV13 and TRBJ2-3; weak D call: TRBD2 (6 bases). Germline loops: CDR1 PRHDT, CDR2 FYEKMQ (reference sequence). The CDR3 consists of 15 residues. V was cut by 5 bases and J by 1 base, with 13 bases left in between. In DNA, the CDR3 is TGTGCCAGCAGCGCAAACCCGGGGGGCACAGATACGCAGTATTTT. Protein: CASSANPGGTDTQYF.

The CDR3 DNA reads TGTGCCAGCAGTTCGGGACAGTCCTATGGCTACACCTTC. Its protein is CASSSGQSYGYTF. This chain links TRBV2 with TRBJ1-2; 7 bases align to TRBD1. The ends lost 5 bases at V and 4 bases at J; junction bases unmatched: 4. Germline CDR1 is SNHLY and CDR2 is FYNNEI. The length of the CDR3 is 13 residues.

The chain joins TRBV7-3 to TRBJ2-2, with 8 nucleotides matching TRBD1. The CDR3 consists of 14 residues. The V and J ends lost 8 bases and 4 bases, in that order; junction bases with no gene match: 6. CDR1 is SGHTA and CDR2 is FQGTGA in the germline V gene. CDR3 sequence (DNA): TGTGCCAGCGGGTTACAGGGGGTCACCGGGGAGCTGTTTTTT. This codes for CASGLQGVTGELFF. The variable domain in full, with the rest retrieved from reference TRBV7-3 and TRBJ2-2, is GAGVSQTPSNKVTEKGKYVELRCDPISGHTALYWYRQSLGQGPEFLIYFQGTGAADDSGLPNDRFFAVRPEGSVSTLKIQRTERGDSAVYLCASGLQGVTGELFFGEGSRLTVL.

This rearrangement joins TRBV5-1 to TRBJ2-1; maybe TRBD2 (5 bases). CDR3 size: 18 residues. Trimming took 0 bases from V and 0 from J, leaving 16 bases between them. Germline V lookup: CDR1 SGHRS, CDR2 YFSETQ. Here the CDR3 reads CASSLAGLLLSSYNEQFF. The CDR3 nucleotides read TGCGCCAGCAGCTTGGCCGGACTCCTGCTAAGCTCCTACAATGAGCAGTTCTTC.

The rearrangement uses TRBV27 and TRBJ2-7; 9 bases map to TRBD1. The CDR3 covers 14 residues. Germline V gene lookup returns CDR1 MNHEY and CDR2 SMNVEV (reference sequence). Trimming took 6 bases from V and 6 from J; bases not matched to a gene: 9. CDR3 nucleotide sequence: TGTGCCAGCAGCCTGACAGGGGGACATCGCGAGCAGTACTTC. Its protein is CASSLTGGHREQYF.

This chain's CDR3 is CASRPDRRNTGELFF. CDR3 nucleotide sequence: TGTGCCAGCAGACCCGACAGGAGGAACACCGGGGAGCTGTTTTTT. V gene TRBV9 combines with J gene TRBJ2-2; tentatively, D is TRBD1 (6 bases). There are 15 residues in the CDR3. V was pared by 5 bases and J by 1 base, with 12 bases between. Germline CDR1 and CDR2: SGDLS and YYNGEE. Supplemented by reference TRBV9 and TRBJ2-2, the full variable domain reads DSGVTQTPKHLITATGQRVTLRCSPRSGDLSVYWYQQSLDQGLQFLIQYYNGEERAKGNILERFSAQQFPDLHSELNLSSLELGDSALYFCASRPDRRNTGELFFGEGSRLTVL.

The rearrangement links TRBV13 to TRBJ2-7; no reliable D call. This CDR3 is built from 12 residues. Looked up from germline, CDR1 is PRHDT and CDR2 is FYEKMQ (reference sequence). Trimming stripped 8 bases from V and 0 bases from J, with 8 bases between. The CDR3 coding sequence is TGTGCCAGCTCACCAGGCTCCTACGAGCAGTACTTC. Amino acid sequence: CASSPGSYEQYF.

The chain joins TRBV27 to TRBJ1-6; no clear D gene. Germline V lookup: CDR1 MNHEY, CDR2 SMNVEV (reference sequence). V gave up 4 bases and J gave up 9 bases, with 13 bases separating them. This CDR3 has 14 residues. The CDR3 coding sequence is TGTGCCAGCAGTTCCCCAGGTTTTGCTTCACCCCTCCACTTT. Protein sequence: CASSSPGFASPLHF.

This clone was picked up a small number of times. The chain links TRBV19 to TRBJ2-5, with D possibly matching TRBD1 (6 bases). From germline, CDR1 is LNHDA and CDR2 SQIVND (reference sequence). Trimming cost V 1 base and J 2 bases, with 11 bases left between them. CDR3 size: 15 residues. CDR3: CASSIGGTTQETQYF. For the CDR3, the DNA is TGTGCCAGTAGTATAGGAGGGACAACTCAAGAGACCCAGTACTTC.

The J gene is TRBJ2-7, the V gene TRBV5-1; D not certain. CDR3 length: 12 residues. CDR1 and CDR2 from the germline V gene are SGHRS and YFSETQ. Trimming removed 5 bases from V and 0 bases from J, with 6 bases in between. The DNA of the CDR3 is TGCGCCAGCAGTGGCGGCTCCTACGAGCAGTACTTC. It codes for CASSGGSYEQYF.